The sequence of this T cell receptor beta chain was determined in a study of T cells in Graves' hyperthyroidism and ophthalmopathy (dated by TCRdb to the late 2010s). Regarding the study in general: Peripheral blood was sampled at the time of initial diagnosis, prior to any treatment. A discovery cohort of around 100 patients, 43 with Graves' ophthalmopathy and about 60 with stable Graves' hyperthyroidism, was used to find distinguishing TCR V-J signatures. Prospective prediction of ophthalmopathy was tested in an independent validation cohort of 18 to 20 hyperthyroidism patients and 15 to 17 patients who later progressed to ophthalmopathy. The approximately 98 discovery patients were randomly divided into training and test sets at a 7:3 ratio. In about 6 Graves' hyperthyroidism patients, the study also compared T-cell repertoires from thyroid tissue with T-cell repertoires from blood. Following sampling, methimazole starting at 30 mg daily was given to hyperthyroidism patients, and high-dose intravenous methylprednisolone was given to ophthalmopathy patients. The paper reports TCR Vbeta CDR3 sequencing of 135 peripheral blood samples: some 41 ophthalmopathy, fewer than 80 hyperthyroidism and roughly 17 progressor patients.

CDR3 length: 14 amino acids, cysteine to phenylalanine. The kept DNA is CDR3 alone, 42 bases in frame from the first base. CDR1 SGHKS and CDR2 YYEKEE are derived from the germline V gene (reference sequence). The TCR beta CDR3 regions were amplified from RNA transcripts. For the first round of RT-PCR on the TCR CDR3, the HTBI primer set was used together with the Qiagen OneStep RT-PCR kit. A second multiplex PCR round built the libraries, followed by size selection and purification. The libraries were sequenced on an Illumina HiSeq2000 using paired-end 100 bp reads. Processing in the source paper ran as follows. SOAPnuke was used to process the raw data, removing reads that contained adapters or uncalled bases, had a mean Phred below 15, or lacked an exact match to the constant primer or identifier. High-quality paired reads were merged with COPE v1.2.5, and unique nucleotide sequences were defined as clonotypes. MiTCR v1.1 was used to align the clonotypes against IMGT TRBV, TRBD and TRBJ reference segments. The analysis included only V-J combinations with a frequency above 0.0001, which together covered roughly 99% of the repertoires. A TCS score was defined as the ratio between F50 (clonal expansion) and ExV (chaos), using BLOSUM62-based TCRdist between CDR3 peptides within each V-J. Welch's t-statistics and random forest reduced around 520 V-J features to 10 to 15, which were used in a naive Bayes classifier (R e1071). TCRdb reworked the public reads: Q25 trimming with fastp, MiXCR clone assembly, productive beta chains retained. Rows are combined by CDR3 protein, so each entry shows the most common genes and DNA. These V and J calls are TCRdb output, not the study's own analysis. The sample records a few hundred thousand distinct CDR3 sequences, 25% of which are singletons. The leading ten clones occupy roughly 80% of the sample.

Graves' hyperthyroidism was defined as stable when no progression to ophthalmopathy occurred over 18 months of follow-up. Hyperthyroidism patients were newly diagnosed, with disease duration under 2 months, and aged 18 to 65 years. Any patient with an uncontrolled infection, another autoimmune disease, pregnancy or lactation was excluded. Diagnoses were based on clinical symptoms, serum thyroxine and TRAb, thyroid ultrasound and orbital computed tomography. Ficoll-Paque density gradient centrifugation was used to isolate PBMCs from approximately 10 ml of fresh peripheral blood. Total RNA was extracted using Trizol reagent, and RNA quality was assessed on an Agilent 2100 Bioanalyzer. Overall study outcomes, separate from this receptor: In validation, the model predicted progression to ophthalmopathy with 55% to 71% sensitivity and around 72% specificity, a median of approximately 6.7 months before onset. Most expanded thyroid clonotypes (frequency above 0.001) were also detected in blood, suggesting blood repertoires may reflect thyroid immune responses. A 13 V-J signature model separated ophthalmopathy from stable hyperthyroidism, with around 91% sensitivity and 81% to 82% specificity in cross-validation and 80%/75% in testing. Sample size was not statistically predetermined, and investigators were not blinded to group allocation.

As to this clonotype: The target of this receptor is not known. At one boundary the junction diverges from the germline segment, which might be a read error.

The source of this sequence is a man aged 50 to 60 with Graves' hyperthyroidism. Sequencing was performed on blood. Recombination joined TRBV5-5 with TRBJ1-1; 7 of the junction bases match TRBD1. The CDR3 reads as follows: CASSFGTANTEGFF. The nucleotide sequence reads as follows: TGTGCCAGCAGCTTCGGGACAGCGAACACTGAAGGTTTCTTT.